The clone carrying this T cell receptor beta chain was picked up a small number of times. The CDR3 extends over 15 amino acids. With V trimmed by 4 bases and J by 16 bases, 18 bases remained unmatched. CDR1 and CDR2 (germline): GTSNPN, SVGIG (reference sequence). TCRdb recomputed calls from the RT-PCR reads with MiXCR, one row per CDR3 protein. This table holds about 680,000 distinct CDR3 sequences, 13% to 15% found once. The receptor comes from a female donor in good health, serving as a healthy control. Sequencing was done on a sample of memory CD4+ T cells from blood. The J gene is TRBJ2-4, the V gene TRBV30; 11 bases map to TRBD2. In DNA form, the CDR3 reads TGTGCCTGGACCCCTGAACACCGACTAGCGGGGCCTCGATACTTC. Protein sequence: CAWTPEHRLAGPRYF.